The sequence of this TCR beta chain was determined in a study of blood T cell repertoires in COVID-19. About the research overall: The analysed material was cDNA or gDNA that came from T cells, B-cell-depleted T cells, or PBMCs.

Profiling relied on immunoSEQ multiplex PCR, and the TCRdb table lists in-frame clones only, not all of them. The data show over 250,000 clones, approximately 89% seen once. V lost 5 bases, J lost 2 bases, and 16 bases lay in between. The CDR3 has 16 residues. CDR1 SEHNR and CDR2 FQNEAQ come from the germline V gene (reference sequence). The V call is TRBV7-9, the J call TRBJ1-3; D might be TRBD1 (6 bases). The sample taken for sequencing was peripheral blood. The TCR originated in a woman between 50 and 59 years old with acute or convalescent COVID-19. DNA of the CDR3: TGTGCCAGCAGCCGCTCACTTACAGGGACTGGAAACACCATATATTTT. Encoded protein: CASSRSLTGTGNTIYF.